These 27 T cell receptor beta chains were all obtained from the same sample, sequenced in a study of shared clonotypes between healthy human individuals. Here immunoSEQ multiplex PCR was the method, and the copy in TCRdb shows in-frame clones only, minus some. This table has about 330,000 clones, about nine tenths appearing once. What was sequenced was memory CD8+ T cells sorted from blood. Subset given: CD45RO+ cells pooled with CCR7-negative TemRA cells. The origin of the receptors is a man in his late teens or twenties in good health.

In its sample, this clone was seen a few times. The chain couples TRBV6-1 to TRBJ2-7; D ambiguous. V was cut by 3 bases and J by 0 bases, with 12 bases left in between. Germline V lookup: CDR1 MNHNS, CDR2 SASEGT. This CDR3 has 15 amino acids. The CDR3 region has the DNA TGTGCCAGCAGTGATTCCTGGCAGAGCTCCTACGAGCAGTACTTC. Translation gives CASSDSWQSSYEQYF.

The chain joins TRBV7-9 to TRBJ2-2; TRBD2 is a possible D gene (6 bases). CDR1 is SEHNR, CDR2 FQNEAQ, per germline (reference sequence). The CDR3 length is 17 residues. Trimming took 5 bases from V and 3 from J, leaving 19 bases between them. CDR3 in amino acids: CASSIDLRDSYTGELFF. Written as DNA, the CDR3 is TGTGCCAGCAGCATCGACCTCCGGGACTCCTACACCGGGGAGCTGTTTTTT.

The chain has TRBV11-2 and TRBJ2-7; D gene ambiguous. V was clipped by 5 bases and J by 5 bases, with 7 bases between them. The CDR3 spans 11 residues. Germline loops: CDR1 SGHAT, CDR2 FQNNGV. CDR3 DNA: TGTGCCAGCAGCCGGGTCCACGAGCAGTACTTC. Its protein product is CASSRVHEQYF.

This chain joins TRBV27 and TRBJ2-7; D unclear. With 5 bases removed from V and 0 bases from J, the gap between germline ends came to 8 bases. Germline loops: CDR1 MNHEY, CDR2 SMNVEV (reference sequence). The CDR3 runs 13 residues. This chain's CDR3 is CASSEGGSYEQYF. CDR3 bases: TGTGCCAGCAGTGAAGGCGGCTCCTACGAGCAGTACTTC.

In DNA form, the CDR3 reads TGTGCCAGCAGTGTACGGGGAAACTCCTACGAGCAGTACTTC. It translates to CASSVRGNSYEQYF. The rearrangement joins TRBV6-1 to TRBJ2-7; perhaps TRBD2 as D (5 bases). Trimming stripped 4 bases from V and 0 bases from J, with 10 bases between. The germline V gene encodes CDR1 MNHNS and CDR2 SASEGT. CDR3 length: 14 residues.

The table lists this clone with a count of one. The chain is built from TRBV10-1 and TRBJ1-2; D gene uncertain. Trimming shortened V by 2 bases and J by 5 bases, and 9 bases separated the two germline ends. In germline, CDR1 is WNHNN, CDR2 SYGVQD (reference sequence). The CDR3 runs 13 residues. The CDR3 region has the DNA TGCGCCAGCAGTGAGGACCGAGATTATGGCTACACCTTC. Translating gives CASSEDRDYGYTF.

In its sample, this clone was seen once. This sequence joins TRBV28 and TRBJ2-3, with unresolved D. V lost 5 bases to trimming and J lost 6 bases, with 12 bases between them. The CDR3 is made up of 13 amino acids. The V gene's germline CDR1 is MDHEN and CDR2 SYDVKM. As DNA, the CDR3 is TGTGCCAGCAGTGCCCACTTGAGGGATACGCAGTATTTT. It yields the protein CASSAHLRDTQYF.

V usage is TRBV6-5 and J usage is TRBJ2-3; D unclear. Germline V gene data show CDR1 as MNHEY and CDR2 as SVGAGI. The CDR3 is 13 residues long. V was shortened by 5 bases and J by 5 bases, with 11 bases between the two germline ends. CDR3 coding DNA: TGTGCCAGCAGTCGCCTCTCACAAGATACGCAGTATTTT. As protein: CASSRLSQDTQYF.

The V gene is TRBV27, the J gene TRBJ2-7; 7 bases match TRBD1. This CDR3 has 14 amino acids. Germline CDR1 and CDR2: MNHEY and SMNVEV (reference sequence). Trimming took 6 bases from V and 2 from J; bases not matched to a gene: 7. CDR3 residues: CASRLTGLTYEQYF. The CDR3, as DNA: TGTGCCAGCAGGCTGACAGGGCTTACCTACGAGCAGTACTTC.

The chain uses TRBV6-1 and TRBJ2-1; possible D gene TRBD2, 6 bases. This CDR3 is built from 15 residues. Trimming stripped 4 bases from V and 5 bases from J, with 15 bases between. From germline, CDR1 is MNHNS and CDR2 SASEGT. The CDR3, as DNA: TGTGCCAGCAGTGCCGGGGCGGGACGCCACAATGAGCAGTTCTTC. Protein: CASSAGAGRHNEQFF.

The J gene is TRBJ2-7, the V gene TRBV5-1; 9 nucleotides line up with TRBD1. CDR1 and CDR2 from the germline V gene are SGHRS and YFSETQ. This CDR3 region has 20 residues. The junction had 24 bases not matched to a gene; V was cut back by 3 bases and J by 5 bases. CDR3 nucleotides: TGCGCCAGCAGCTACGCTCTAGGACAGGGGATTGAACGGGAGTTCCACGAGCAGTACTTC. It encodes CASSYALGQGIEREFHEQYF.

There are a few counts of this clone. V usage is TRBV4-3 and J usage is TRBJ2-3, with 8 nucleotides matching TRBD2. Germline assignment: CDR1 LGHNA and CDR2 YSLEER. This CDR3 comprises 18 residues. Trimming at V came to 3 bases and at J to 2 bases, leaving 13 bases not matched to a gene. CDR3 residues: CASSQTGGLSSYTDTQYF. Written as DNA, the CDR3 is TGCGCCAGCAGCCAGACGGGAGGGCTCTCTTCTTACACAGATACGCAGTATTTT.

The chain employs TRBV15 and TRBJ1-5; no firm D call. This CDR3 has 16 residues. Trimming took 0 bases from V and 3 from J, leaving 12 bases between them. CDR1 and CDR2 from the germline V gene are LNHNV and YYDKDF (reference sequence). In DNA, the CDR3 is TGTGCCACCAGCAGAGATCCCTGGGGAAACAATCAGCCCCAGCATTTT. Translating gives CATSRDPWGNNQPQHF.

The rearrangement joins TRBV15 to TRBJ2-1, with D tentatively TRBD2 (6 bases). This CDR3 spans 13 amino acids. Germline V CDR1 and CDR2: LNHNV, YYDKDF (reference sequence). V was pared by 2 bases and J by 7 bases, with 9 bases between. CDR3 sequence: CATSRRDLNEQFF. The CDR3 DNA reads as TGTGCCACCAGCAGACGGGACTTGAATGAGCAGTTCTTC.

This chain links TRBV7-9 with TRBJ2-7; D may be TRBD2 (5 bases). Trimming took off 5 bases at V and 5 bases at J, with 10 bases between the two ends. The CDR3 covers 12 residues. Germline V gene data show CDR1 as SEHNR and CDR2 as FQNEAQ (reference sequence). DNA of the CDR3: TGTGCCAGCAGCCAAAGCGGAGACGAGCAGTACTTC. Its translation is CASSQSGDEQYF.

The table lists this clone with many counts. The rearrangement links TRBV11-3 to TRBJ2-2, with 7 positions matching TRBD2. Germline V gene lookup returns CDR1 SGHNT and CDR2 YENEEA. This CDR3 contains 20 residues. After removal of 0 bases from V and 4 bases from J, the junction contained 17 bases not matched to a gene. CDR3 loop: CASSLDSWTPSGTATGELFF. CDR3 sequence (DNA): TGTGCCAGCAGCTTAGACTCATGGACTCCCAGCGGGACGGCCACCGGGGAGCTGTTTTTT.

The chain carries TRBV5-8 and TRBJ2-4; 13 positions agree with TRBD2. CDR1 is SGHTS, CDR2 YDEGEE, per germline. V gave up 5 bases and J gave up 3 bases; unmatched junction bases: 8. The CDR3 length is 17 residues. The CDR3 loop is CASSSGLAGWGKNIQYF. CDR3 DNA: TGTGCCAGCAGTTCGGGACTAGCGGGATGGGGCAAAAACATTCAGTACTTC.

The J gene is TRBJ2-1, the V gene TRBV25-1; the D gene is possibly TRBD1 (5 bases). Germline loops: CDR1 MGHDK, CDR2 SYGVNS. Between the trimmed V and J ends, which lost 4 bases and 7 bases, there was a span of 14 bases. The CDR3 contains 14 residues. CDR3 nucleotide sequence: TGTGCCAGCAGTGTAGCTAGTGGGGCAAATGAGCAGTTCTTC. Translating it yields CASSVASGANEQFF.

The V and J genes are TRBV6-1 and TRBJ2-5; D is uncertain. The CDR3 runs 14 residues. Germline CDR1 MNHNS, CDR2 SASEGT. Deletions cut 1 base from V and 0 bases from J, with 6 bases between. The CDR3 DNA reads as TGTGCCAGCAGTGAAGTTGACTACCAAGAGACCCAGTACTTC. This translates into CASSEVDYQETQYF.

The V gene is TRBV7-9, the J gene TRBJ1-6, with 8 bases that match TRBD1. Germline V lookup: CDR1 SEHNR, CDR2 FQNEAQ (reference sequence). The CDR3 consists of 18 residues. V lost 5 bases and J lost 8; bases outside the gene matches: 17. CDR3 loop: CASSLPGQGYAFYSPLHF. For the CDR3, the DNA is TGTGCCAGCAGCCTCCCCGGACAGGGATACGCCTTTTATTCACCCCTCCACTTT.

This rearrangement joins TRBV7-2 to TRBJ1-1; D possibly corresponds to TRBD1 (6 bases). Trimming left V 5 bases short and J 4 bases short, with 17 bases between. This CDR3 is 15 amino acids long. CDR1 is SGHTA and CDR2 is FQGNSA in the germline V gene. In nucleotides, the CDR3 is TGTGCCAGCAGCACCGACCCTTGGGGGCCCACTGAAGCTTTCTTT. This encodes CASSTDPWGPTEAFF.

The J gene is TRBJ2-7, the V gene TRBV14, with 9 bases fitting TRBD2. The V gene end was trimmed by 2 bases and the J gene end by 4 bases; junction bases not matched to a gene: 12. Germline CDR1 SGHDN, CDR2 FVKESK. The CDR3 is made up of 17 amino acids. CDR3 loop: CASSQQAGGYPWYEQYF. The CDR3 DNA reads TGTGCCAGCAGCCAACAGGCGGGGGGGTACCCTTGGTACGAGCAGTACTTC. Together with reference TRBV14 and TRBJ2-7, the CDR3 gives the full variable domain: EAGVTQFPSHSVIEKGQTVTLRCDPISGHDNLYWYRRVMGKEIKFLLHFVKESKQDESGMPNNRFLAERTGGTYSTLKVQPAELEDSGVYFCASSQQAGGYPWYEQYFGPGTRLTVT.

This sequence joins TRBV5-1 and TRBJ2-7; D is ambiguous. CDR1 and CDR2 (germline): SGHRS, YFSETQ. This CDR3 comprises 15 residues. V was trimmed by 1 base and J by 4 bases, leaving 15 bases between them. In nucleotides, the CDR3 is TGCGCCAGCAGCTTGCAACGGGCTCAAACTTACGAGCAGTACTTC. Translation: CASSLQRAQTYEQYF.

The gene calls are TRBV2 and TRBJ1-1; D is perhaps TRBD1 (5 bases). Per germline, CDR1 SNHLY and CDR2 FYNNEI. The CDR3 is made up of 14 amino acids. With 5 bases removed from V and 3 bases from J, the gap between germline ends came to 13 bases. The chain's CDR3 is CASSSGPGYTEAFF. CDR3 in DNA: TGTGCCAGCAGTTCGGGACCAGGGTACACTGAAGCTTTCTTT.

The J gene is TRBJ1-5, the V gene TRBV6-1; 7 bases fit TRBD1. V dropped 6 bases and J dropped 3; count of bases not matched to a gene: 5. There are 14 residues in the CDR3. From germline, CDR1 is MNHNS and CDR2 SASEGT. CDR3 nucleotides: TGTGCCAGCAGCTTACAGGGGCTCAATCAGCCCCAGCATTTT. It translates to CASSLQGLNQPQHF.

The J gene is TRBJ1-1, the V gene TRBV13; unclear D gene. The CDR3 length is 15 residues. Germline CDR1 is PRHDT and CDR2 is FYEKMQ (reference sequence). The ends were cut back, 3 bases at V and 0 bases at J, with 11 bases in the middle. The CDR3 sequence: CASSFAPDMNTEAFF. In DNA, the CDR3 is TGTGCCAGCAGCTTCGCCCCTGACATGAACACTGAAGCTTTCTTT.

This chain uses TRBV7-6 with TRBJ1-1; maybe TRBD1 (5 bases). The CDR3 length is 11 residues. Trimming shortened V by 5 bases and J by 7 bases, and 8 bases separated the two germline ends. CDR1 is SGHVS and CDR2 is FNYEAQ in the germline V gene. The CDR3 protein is CASSPGDEAFF. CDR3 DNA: TGTGCCAGCAGCCCGGGGGATGAAGCTTTCTTT.